Given below is one T cell receptor (beta chain) in context. The antigen is undetermined. This specimen belongs to a study of radiation and T cells in renal cell carcinoma. Libraries were prepared by immunoSEQ multiplex PCR; TCRdb keeps only in-frame clonotypes and omits some of them. The top ten clones hold 10% to 15% of a sample with 15,000 to 20,000 clones, 45% to 70% of them seen once. Regarding the study as a whole: In nephrectomy-only tumors, top 100 clonotypes averaged around 40%, versus 54% irradiated. Tumor samples were small regions of around 1 g. In blood, top tumor clones expanded by 2 weeks, shrinking by 4.

Indicated treatment: 15 Gy SBRT to primary tumor, nephrectomy 4 weeks later. CDR3 length: 14 residues. The V end was cut by 6 bases, the J end by 8 bases, with 19 bases between. Germline V CDR1 and CDR2: MDHEN, SYDVKM. The clonotype originates from a man aged 45-65 years with renal cell carcinoma. The material sequenced was tumor tissue, taken from a patient whose treatment included radiotherapy and nephrectomy. This sequence joins TRBV28 and TRBJ1-2; a possible D gene is TRBD1 (6 bases). The CDR3 reads CASRTPGPTGGYTF. CDR3 nucleotide sequence: TGTGCCAGCAGAACGCCGGGACCGACAGGAGGCTACACCTTC.